This section outlines one TCR beta chain sequence together with its context. Its matching antigen is unknown. This specimen comes from a study of shared clonotypes between healthy human individuals. The authors distributed each subset's genomic DNA evenly over several immunoSEQ plates. Clones were read by immunoSEQ multiplex PCR, and TCRdb kept only the in-frame ones, dropping some. The data contain under 750,000 clones, just under 75% of them seen just once; the ten biggest clones take up approximately 1.7%. General study findings and limits: The sampled material consisted only of blood, and tissue repertoires are likely to differ.

The origin of this receptor is a woman younger than 45 in good health. Sequences were obtained from memory CD4+ T cells sorted from blood. Subset in this sample: CD45RA-negative fraction.

CDR3 loop: CASSETGRAQPQHF. The CDR3 DNA sequence: TGTGCCAGCAGTGAAACAGGACGGGCTCAGCCCCAGCATTTT. The rearrangement uses TRBV6-5 and TRBJ1-5; weak D call: TRBD1 (5 bases). V was shortened by 5 bases and J by 6 bases, with 14 bases between the two germline ends. Germline lookup yields CDR1 MNHEY and CDR2 SVGAGI. CDR3 size: 14 residues.